This T cell receptor (beta chain) was retrieved from a study of T cell repertoires in cytomegalovirus infection. This CDR3 is 14 amino acids long. The ends were cut back, 7 bases at V and 1 base at J, with 13 bases in the middle. CDR1 and CDR2 from the germline V gene are MNHEY and SMNVEV (reference sequence). In TCRdb, the reads were re-called with MiXCR into one record per CDR3 protein. The sample has some 680,000 distinct CDR3 sequences; about 40% are singletons. This receptor was taken from a human donor in good health (CMV status not recorded). Some clones in this sample may be carry-over from other donors' samples. The chain has TRBV27 and TRBJ2-5; a weak D match, TRBD1 (5 bases). Sequencing was carried out using PBMCs. The CDR3 nucleotides are TGTGCCAGCAAGGCAGGTGGGGCCCAAGAGACCCAGTACTTC. It is translated as CASKAGGAQETQYF.